This T cell receptor (beta chain) was captured by sequencing in a study of T cells in tumors after PD-1 blockade. About the study: Treatment was either pembrolizumab 200 mg every 3 weeks or cemiplimab 350 mg every 2 weeks.

For this clone: The antigen is unknown.

Points from the study as a whole: About 40% of tumor TCR clonotypes were also found in blood.

This table comes from immunoSEQ multiplex PCR, and its TCRdb copy is limited to in-frame clones, with some not included. Of 60,000 to 70,000 clones detected, around 72% appear once; the ten largest clones hold roughly 4.7%. Specimen: PBMCs, collected after anti-PD-1 treatment. The source of this sequence is a human donor with basal cell carcinoma.

The CDR3 protein is CASTKLGGGDEQFF. The DNA of the CDR3 is TGCGCCAGCACCAAATTGGGTGGGGGCGATGAGCAGTTCTTC. The chain has TRBV5-1 and TRBJ2-1; possible D gene TRBD1, 6 bases. The CDR3 has 14 amino acids. The germline gives CDR1 SGHRS, CDR2 YFSETQ. V was trimmed by 6 bases and J by 8 bases, leaving 18 bases between them.